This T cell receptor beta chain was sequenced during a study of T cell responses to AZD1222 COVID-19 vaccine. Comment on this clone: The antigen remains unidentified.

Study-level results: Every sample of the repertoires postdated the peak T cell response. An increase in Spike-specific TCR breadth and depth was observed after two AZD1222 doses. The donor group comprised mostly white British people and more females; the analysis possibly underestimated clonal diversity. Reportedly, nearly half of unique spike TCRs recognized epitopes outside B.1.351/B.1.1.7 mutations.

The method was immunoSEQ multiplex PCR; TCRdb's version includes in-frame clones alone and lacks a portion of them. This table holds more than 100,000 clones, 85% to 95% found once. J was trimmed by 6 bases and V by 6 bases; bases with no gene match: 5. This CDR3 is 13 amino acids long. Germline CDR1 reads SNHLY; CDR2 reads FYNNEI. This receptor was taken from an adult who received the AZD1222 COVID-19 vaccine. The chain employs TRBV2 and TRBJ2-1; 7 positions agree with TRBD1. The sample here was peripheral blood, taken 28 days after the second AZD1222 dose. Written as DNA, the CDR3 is TGTGCCAGCAGATGGACAGGAGGCAATGAGCAGTTCTTC. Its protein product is CASRWTGGNEQFF.